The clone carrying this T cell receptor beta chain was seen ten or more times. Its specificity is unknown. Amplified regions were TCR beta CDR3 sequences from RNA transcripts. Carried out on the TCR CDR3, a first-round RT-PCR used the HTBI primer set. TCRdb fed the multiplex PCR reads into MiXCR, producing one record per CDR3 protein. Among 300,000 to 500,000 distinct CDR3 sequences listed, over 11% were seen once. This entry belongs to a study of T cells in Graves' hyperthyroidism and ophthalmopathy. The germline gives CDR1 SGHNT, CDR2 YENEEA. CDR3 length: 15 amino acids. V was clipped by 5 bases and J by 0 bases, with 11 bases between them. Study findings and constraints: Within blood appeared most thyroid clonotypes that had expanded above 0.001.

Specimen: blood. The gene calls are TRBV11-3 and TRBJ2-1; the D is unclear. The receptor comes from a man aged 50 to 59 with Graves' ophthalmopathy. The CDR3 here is CASSSSGSSYNEQFF. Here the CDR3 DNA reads TGTGCCAGCAGCAGCTCCGGTAGCTCCTACAATGAGCAGTTCTTC.